Below are 27 T cell receptor beta chains sequenced from a single sample in a study of cytomegalovirus exposure and HLA in healthy donors. The PCR was carried out with 60 Vbeta primers and 13 Jbeta primers. The method was immunoSEQ multiplex PCR; TCRdb's version includes in-frame clones alone and lacks a portion of them. The table has 80,000 to 130,000 clones, 65% to 90% seen once. Sequenced material: PBMCs. The source of these receptors is a woman aged 18-29 years in good health and CMV-seronegative.

The chain links TRBV11-2 to TRBJ2-5; 9 nucleotides match TRBD1. This CDR3 is built from 14 residues. The trim removed 4 bases at V and 4 bases at J, leaving 4 bases unmatched. The germline V gene encodes CDR1 SGHAT and CDR2 FQNNGV. CDR3 sequence (DNA): TGTGCCAGCAGCTCGGACAGGGGATTAGAGACCCAGTACTTC. This sequence encodes CASSSDRGLETQYF.

The chain carries TRBV7-9 and TRBJ2-1; 7 bases fit TRBD2. V shed 5 bases, J shed 5 bases, and the junction held 12 bases outside the gene matches. Germline CDR1 reads SEHNR; CDR2 reads FQNEAQ (reference sequence). This CDR3 region has 16 residues. As DNA, the CDR3 is TGTGCCAGCAGCCAAGGCCATACTAGCGTGGACAATGAGCAGTTCTTC. This encodes CASSQGHTSVDNEQFF.

V usage is TRBV10-2 and J usage is TRBJ2-5; D perhaps matches TRBD2 (6 bases). Germline-derived CDR1 and CDR2 are WSHSY and SAAADI. Deletions cut 8 bases from V and 2 bases from J, with 15 bases between. The CDR3 is 14 residues long. CDR3 amino acids: CASSPSGRQETQYF. The CDR3, as DNA: TGCGCCAGCTCACCCAGCGGGCGTCAAGAGACCCAGTACTTC.

The chain recombines TRBV2 with TRBJ2-5, with 12 bases aligning to TRBD2. The length of the CDR3 is 13 residues. The ends lost 5 bases at V and 10 bases at J; junction bases unmatched: 5. From germline, CDR1 is SNHLY and CDR2 FYNNEI. The CDR3 loop is CASSRLAGDHQYF. The CDR3 bases are TGTGCCAGCAGTCGACTAGCGGGAGATCACCAGTACTTC. Full variable domain (outside the CDR3, taken from reference TRBV2 and TRBJ2-5): EPEVTQTPSHQVTQMGQEVILRCVPISNHLYFYWYRQILGQKVEFLVSFYNNEISEKSEIFDDQFSVERPDGSNFTLKIRSTKLEDSAMYFCASSRLAGDHQYFGPGTRLLVL.

The chain recombines TRBV7-8 with TRBJ2-7, with 8 bases aligning to TRBD1. CDR3 length equals 18 residues. The germline gives CDR1 SGHVS, CDR2 FQNEAQ. V trimming: 1 base; J trimming: 2 bases; junction bases outside the gene matches: 13. CDR3 bases: TGTGCCAGCAGCTTAGTCCACCGGACAGGGAATGGCCCCTACGAGCAGTACTTC. Translated: CASSLVHRTGNGPYEQYF.

This chain joins TRBV18 and TRBJ2-3; D is perhaps TRBD2 (5 bases). V was trimmed by 0 bases and J by 2 bases, leaving 21 bases between them. This CDR3 region has 19 residues. CDR1 and CDR2 from the germline V gene are KGHSH and LQKENI. In DNA form, the CDR3 reads TGTGCCAGCTCACCACCCATGGAACTGCGGACTTATCTCACAGATACGCAGTATTTT. Its protein product is CASSPPMELRTYLTDTQYF.

This clone was counted between two and nine times. V and J are TRBV6-6 and TRBJ1-3; no clear D gene. Trimming removed 0 bases at V and 1 base at J, with 7 bases between. From germline, CDR1 is MNHNY and CDR2 SVGAGI (reference sequence). The CDR3 is made up of 15 amino acids. The CDR3 DNA sequence: TGTGCCAGCAGTTACTCTGGGGAGTCTGGAAACACCATATATTTT. It yields the protein CASSYSGESGNTIYF.

The J gene is TRBJ1-2, the V gene TRBV28; TRBD1 matches at 8 bases. Germline V gives CDR1 MDHEN, CDR2 SYDVKM. V was pared by 6 bases and J by 7 bases, with 10 bases of the junction left unmatched. There are 14 residues in the CDR3. The CDR3 DNA reads as TGTGCCAGCAGGTTTCAGGGGGCTCGGAGTGGCTACACCTTC. Translated, it gives CASRFQGARSGYTF.

The chain couples TRBV2 to TRBJ2-3, with 8 bases matching TRBD2. The V gene end was trimmed by 7 bases and the J gene end by 2 bases; junction bases not matched to a gene: 5. Germline V CDR1 and CDR2: SNHLY, FYNNEI. This CDR3 comprises 14 residues. CDR3 sequence (DNA): TGTGCCAGCATCGGGGGGGGTCCCACAGATACGCAGTATTTT. Amino acids: CASIGGGPTDTQYF.

Regarding this clone: Compared with germline, one end of the junction differs, possibly owing to a read error. The V and J genes are TRBV7-9 and TRBJ2-5, with D tentatively TRBD1 (5 bases). Germline assignment: CDR1 SEHNR and CDR2 FQNEAQ (reference sequence). The CDR3 spans 13 residues. Here the CDR3 DNA reads TGTTCCAGCAGCCCGCAGGGTGGGGAGACCCAGTACTTC. As protein: CSSSPQGGETQYF.

The genes are TRBV30 and TRBJ2-7; D is perhaps TRBD2 (6 bases). This CDR3 is 14 amino acids long. Trimming shortened V by 0 bases and J by 3 bases, and 12 bases separated the two germline ends. Germline loops: CDR1 GTSNPN, CDR2 SVGIG (reference sequence). For the CDR3, the DNA is TGTGCCTGGAGTGTTGGGGCGGGGCGCTACGAGCAGTACTTC. Translation gives CAWSVGAGRYEQYF.

This clone was recorded once. The chain is built from TRBV29-1 and TRBJ2-7; 9 bases fit TRBD1. The germline CDR1 and CDR2 sequences are SQVTM and ANQGSEA. CDR3 length equals 13 residues. After removal of 7 bases from V and 2 bases from J, the junction contained 6 bases not matched to a gene. Here the CDR3 reads CSGRDRDTYEQYF. The CDR3 DNA sequence: TGCAGCGGCCGGGACAGGGATACCTACGAGCAGTACTTC.

This clone was seen more than once but under ten times. This sequence joins TRBV4-2 and TRBJ2-2; TRBD2 aligns across 12 bases. The CDR3 totals 19 residues. The junction had 10 bases not matched to a gene; V was cut back by 0 bases and J by 5 bases. The germline V gene has CDR1 LGHNA and CDR2 YNFKEQ. The CDR3 DNA reads as TGTGCCAGCAGCCAAGATTGGCTAGCGGGAGGGCCGGGTACCGGGGAGCTGTTTTTT. Protein: CASSQDWLAGGPGTGELFF.

The V and J genes are TRBV19 and TRBJ2-3; 7 positions agree with TRBD2. This CDR3 has 14 amino acids. Germline assignment: CDR1 LNHDA and CDR2 SQIVND (reference sequence). After removal of 3 bases from V and 0 bases from J, the junction contained 0 bases not matched to a gene. The CDR3 region has the DNA TGTGCCAGTAGTATGCGGGAGAGCACAGATACGCAGTATTTT. Translated: CASSMRESTDTQYF.

V usage is TRBV29-1 and J usage is TRBJ1-4; a weak D match, TRBD1 (6 bases). Trimming shortened V by 4 bases and J by 7 bases, and 10 bases separated the two germline ends. Germline V CDR1 and CDR2: SQVTM, ANQGSEA. CDR3 length: 12 residues. Here the CDR3 reads CSVGTVGEKLFF. Written as DNA, the CDR3 is TGCAGCGTTGGGACAGTTGGTGAAAAACTGTTTTTT. Based on the CDR3 plus reference TRBV29-1 and TRBJ1-4, the full variable domain is SAVISQKPSRDICQRGTSLTIQCQVDSQVTMMFWYRQQPGQSLTLIATANQGSEATYESGFVIDKFPISRPNLTFSTLTVSNMSPEDSSIYLCSVGTVGEKLFFGSGTQLSVL.

The chain links TRBV5-8 to TRBJ2-3; 10 nucleotides match TRBD2. CDR1 is SGHTS and CDR2 is YDEGEE in the germline V gene. The trim removed 2 bases at V and 2 bases at J, leaving 8 bases unmatched. CDR3 size: 17 residues. This CDR3 is CASSFLPLAGVTDTQYF. The CDR3 DNA follows: TGTGCCAGCAGCTTCCTACCCCTAGCGGGAGTCACAGATACGCAGTATTTT.

The chain combines TRBV28 with TRBJ1-2; 8 bases fit TRBD1. This CDR3 has 15 amino acids. The germline V gene has CDR1 MDHEN and CDR2 SYDVKM. With 5 bases clipped from V and 4 bases from J, the junction kept 9 bases outside the gene matches. This CDR3 reads CASSLVNRGGYGYTF. CDR3 bases: TGTGCCAGCAGTCTAGTTAACAGGGGGGGCTATGGCTACACCTTC.

The chain couples TRBV10-3 to TRBJ1-2; tentative D call: TRBD1 (6 bases). Trimming shortened V by 10 bases and J by 1 base, and 22 bases separated the two germline ends. Germline values: CDR1 ENHRY, CDR2 SYGVKD. This CDR3 is 16 amino acids long. The DNA for the CDR3 is TGTGCCACGGGCGCCCCTTGGACAGCAATTAACTATGGCTACACCTTC. Its translation is CATGAPWTAINYGYTF.

This clone turned up a few times. J is TRBJ2-7 and V is TRBV6-5, with 9 bases matching TRBD1. The V and J ends lost 6 bases and 1 base, in that order; junction bases with no gene match: 4. The germline V gene has CDR1 MNHEY and CDR2 SVGAGI. The CDR3 runs 14 residues. The CDR3 sequence is CASSRTGESYEQYF. In nucleotides, the CDR3 is TGTGCCAGCAGCCGGACAGGGGAGTCCTACGAGCAGTACTTC.

The chain links TRBV5-1 to TRBJ2-7; 9 nucleotides agree with TRBD2. CDR3 length equals 19 residues. Trimming at V came to 0 bases and at J to 2 bases, leaving 15 bases not matched to a gene. The germline V gene encodes CDR1 SGHRS and CDR2 YFSETQ. CDR3 coding DNA: TGCGCCAGCAGCTTGGCGGGGACTAGAGCGGGAGGACGGACCTACGAGCAGTACTTC. Protein sequence: CASSLAGTRAGGRTYEQYF. Based on the CDR3 plus reference TRBV5-1 and TRBJ2-7, the full variable domain is KAGVTQTPRYLIKTRGQQVTLSCSPISGHRSVSWYQQTPGQGLQFLFEYFSETQRNKGNFPGRFSGRQFSNSRSEMNVSTLELGDSALYLCASSLAGTRAGGRTYEQYFGPGTRLTVT.

The rearrangement joins TRBV5-1 to TRBJ2-3, with TRBD2 matching 13 bases. Germline V gene lookup returns CDR1 SGHRS and CDR2 YFSETQ. The CDR3 runs to 17 residues. V shed 4 bases and J 1 base; nucleotides not matched to a gene: 6. CDR3 protein: CASSPTGTSGGTDTQYF. The DNA for the CDR3 is TGCGCCAGCAGCCCTACCGGGACTAGCGGGGGCACAGATACGCAGTATTTT.

This chain joins TRBV28 and TRBJ2-7; D gene uncertain. Trimming took off 6 bases at V and 0 bases at J, with 15 bases between the two ends. This CDR3 is 15 amino acids long. CDR1 is MDHEN, CDR2 SYDVKM, per germline. In DNA form, the CDR3 reads TGTGCCAGCAGCTCTGTGGGCCTGAGCTCCTACGAGCAGTACTTC. Translation gives CASSSVGLSSYEQYF. The variable domain in full, completed from reference TRBV28 and TRBJ2-7, reads DVKVTQSSRYLVKRTGEKVFLECVQDMDHENMFWYRQDPGLGLRLIYFSYDVKMKEKGDIPEGYSVSREKKERFSLILESASTNQTSMYLCASSSVGLSSYEQYFGPGTRLTVT.

This chain links TRBV30 with TRBJ1-2; D may be TRBD1 (5 bases). The CDR3 sequence is 14 residues long. Trimming pared 4 bases from V and 3 bases from J, leaving 15 bases between. Looked up from germline, CDR1 is GTSNPN and CDR2 is SVGIG (reference sequence). DNA of the CDR3: TGTGCCTGGAAGGAAGGGGCGCGGTACTATGGCTACACCTTC. Translating it yields CAWKEGARYYGYTF.

This clone occurred a few times. The gene calls are TRBV15 and TRBJ1-1, with TRBD1 identical over 10 bases. The ends lost 2 bases at V and 8 bases at J; junction bases unmatched: 2. The CDR3 runs to 13 residues. Per the germline V gene, CDR1 is LNHNV and CDR2 is YYDKDF (reference sequence). The DNA of the CDR3 is TGTGCCACCAGCAGATCGGGACAGGGGGAAGCTTTCTTT. Its protein is CATSRSGQGEAFF.

This sequence joins TRBV7-9 and TRBJ2-7, with D possibly matching TRBD1 (6 bases). V lost 3 bases, J lost 2 bases, and 11 bases lay in between. Germline-derived CDR1 and CDR2 are SEHNR and FQNEAQ (reference sequence). This CDR3 is 14 amino acids long. Here the CDR3 DNA reads TGTGCCAGCAGCTTTCGGACAGAGACCTACGAGCAGTACTTC. It specifies CASSFRTETYEQYF.

V and J are TRBV11-2 and TRBJ2-2; weak D call: TRBD1 (6 bases). CDR3 size: 14 residues. Germline V gives CDR1 SGHAT, CDR2 FQNNGV. The ends were cut back, 3 bases at V and 6 bases at J, with 11 bases in the middle. The CDR3 region is CASSFRTGPGELFF. The CDR3 DNA follows: TGTGCCAGCAGCTTCCGCACAGGGCCCGGGGAGCTGTTTTTT.

V gene TRBV2 combines with J gene TRBJ2-3; TRBD2 aligns across 10 bases. This CDR3 is 16 amino acids long. V lost 2 bases, J lost 2 bases, and 4 bases stayed unmatched. Germline V gene data show CDR1 as SNHLY and CDR2 as FYNNEI. The CDR3 nucleotides are TGTGCCAGCAGTGAAAGGCTAGCGGGAGCCACAGATACGCAGTATTTT. It yields the protein CASSERLAGATDTQYF. Combining the CDR3 with reference TRBV2 and TRBJ2-3 gives the whole variable domain EPEVTQTPSHQVTQMGQEVILRCVPISNHLYFYWYRQILGQKVEFLVSFYNNEISEKSEIFDDQFSVERPDGSNFTLKIRSTKLEDSAMYFCASSERLAGATDTQYFGPGTRLTVL.